The 27 T cell receptor beta chains presented below share a single source sample, sequenced in a study of blood T cells in healthy people across ages. Alongside a J-beta primer mix, a sample-barcoded 5' primer served in a second PCR lasting roughly 6 to 11 cycles. From the 5' RACE reads, TCRdb called clonotypes with MiXCR, one entry per CDR3 protein. The sample records around 800,000 distinct CDR3 sequences, approximately 48% being singletons. Specimen: blood. These receptors were collected from a man aged 55-75 years in good health.

The gene calls are TRBV5-4 and TRBJ2-5; D ambiguous. The V gene's germline CDR1 is SGHNT and CDR2 YYREEE (reference sequence). With 4 bases removed from V and 7 bases from J, the gap between germline ends came to 14 bases. CDR3 length: 13 residues. This CDR3 is CASSPPGVRTQYF. In DNA, the CDR3 is TGTGCCAGCAGCCCACCCGGCGTCAGGACCCAGTACTTC.

J is TRBJ1-1 and V is TRBV6-2 or TRBV6-3, with 7 bases matching TRBD1. In germline, CDR1 is MNHEY, CDR2 SVGEGT. V shed 3 bases and J 0 bases; nucleotides not matched to a gene: 7. The CDR3 has 16 amino acids. The CDR3 spells CASSYGRQGLNTEAFF. CDR3 bases: TGTGCCAGCAGTTATGGAAGACAGGGATTGAACACTGAAGCTTTCTTT.

This clonotype appeared a few times. This chain uses TRBV4-1 with TRBJ2-5; D is unresolved. Trimming stripped 0 bases from V and 4 bases from J, with 12 bases between. CDR3 length: 15 residues. Germline CDR1 MGHRA, CDR2 YSYEKL. The CDR3 DNA reads TGCGCCAGCAGCCAAGATTTCCTCCGTCGAGAGACCCAGTACTTC. As protein: CASSQDFLRRETQYF.

This clonotype appeared a few times. The chain carries TRBV6-2 or TRBV6-3 and TRBJ2-7, with TRBD2 as a possible D gene (5 bases). Germline loops: CDR1 MNHEY, CDR2 SVGEGT. Trimming took off 0 bases at V and 3 bases at J, with 21 bases between the two ends. The length of the CDR3 is 18 residues. CDR3 in DNA: TGTGCCAGCAGTTACTCTTCTACGGAAGCGGTGGGGTACTACGAGCAGTACTTC. Amino acids: CASSYSSTEAVGYYEQYF.

In its sample, this clonotype was seen a few times. The genes are TRBV20-1 and TRBJ2-3; tentative D call: TRBD1 (6 bases). Germline V CDR1 and CDR2: DFQATT, SNEGSKA (reference sequence). V lost 4 bases to trimming and J lost 4 bases, with 15 bases between them. CDR3 size: 14 residues. The CDR3 sequence is CSAIRAQGPDTQYF. In nucleotides, the CDR3 is TGCAGTGCTATCCGGGCCCAGGGGCCAGATACGCAGTATTTT.

A note on this clonotype: Germline and junction disagree at one end, which may indicate a read error. V and J are TRBV27 and TRBJ2-4, with D possibly being TRBD1 or TRBD2 (5 bases each). The assigned J gene may be wrong: the sequence end matches TRBJ2-7 better. Germline V lookup: CDR1 MNHEY, CDR2 SMNVEV (reference sequence). The CDR3 totals 15 residues. CDR3 sequence reads: CAGSPRGTVLNEQYF. CDR3 DNA sequence: TGTGCCGGCAGTCCACGTGGGACCGTCTTGAACGAGCAGTACTTC.

The chain has TRBV5-1 and TRBJ2-7; weak D call: TRBD2 (6 bases). Germline V gives CDR1 SGHRS, CDR2 YFSETQ. The CDR3 spans 14 residues. V was pared by 4 bases and J by 5 bases, with 16 bases between. DNA for the CDR3: TGCGCCAGCAGCCTAGGAGGGGCGGTCGACGAGCAGTACTTC. Its protein product is CASSLGGAVDEQYF.

The chain couples TRBV19 to TRBJ2-1, with TRBD2 identical over 7 bases. The ends lost 0 bases at V and 0 bases at J; junction bases unmatched: 2. The length of the CDR3 is 16 residues. The V gene's germline CDR1 is LNHDA and CDR2 SQIVND (reference sequence). The DNA for the CDR3 is TGTGCCAGTAGTATAGATCCGGGGGGCTCCTACAATGAGCAGTTCTTC. Its translation: CASSIDPGGSYNEQFF.

In regard to this clonotype: The junction shows a germline mismatch at one end, possibly a read error. V gene TRBV28 combines with J gene TRBJ2-1, with D possibly TRBD2 on 5 matching bases. The germline V gene encodes CDR1 MDHEN and CDR2 SYDVKM. The CDR3 spans 14 residues. This chain's CDR3 is CTSSQNPLGDERFF. CDR3 bases: TGTACCAGCAGCCAAAACCCCCTCGGGGATGAGCGGTTCTTC.

This clonotype was detected only a few times. The genes are TRBV27 and TRBJ2-3, with D unresolved. V was trimmed by 0 bases and J by 0 bases, leaving 7 bases between them. CDR3 length: 15 residues. Per the germline V gene, CDR1 is MNHEY and CDR2 is SMNVEV (reference sequence). CDR3: CASSLSPGSTDTQYF. CDR3 bases: TGTGCCAGCAGTTTATCCCCCGGGAGCACAGATACGCAGTATTTT.

The chain is built from TRBV6-5 and TRBJ1-1, with a tentative D call TRBD1 (6 bases). V lost 10 bases to trimming and J lost 4 bases, with 22 bases between them. This CDR3 is built from 15 residues. In germline, CDR1 is MNHEY, CDR2 SVGAGI. CDR3 sequence (DNA): TGTGCCACCTCAAAGCTGGGGGCCCAGGGCACTGAAGCTTTCTTT. It is translated as CATSKLGAQGTEAFF.

A note on this clonotype: This could be a read error, since a much larger clone is one nucleotide away. V and J are TRBV4-3 and TRBJ2-5; 9 bases match TRBD1. The J call may not be correct, given that the DNA end is closer to TRBJ2-1. This CDR3 comprises 15 residues. Germline V gene sequence: CDR1 LGHNA, CDR2 YSLEER. For the CDR3, the DNA is TGCGCCAGCAGCCCCGGACAGGGGCGGCAAGAGACCCAGTTCTTC. Amino acids: CASSPGQGRQETQFF.

This clonotype was seen more than once but under ten times. The V and J genes are TRBV4-3 and TRBJ2-1; 7 positions match TRBD2. This CDR3 has 17 amino acids. Per the germline V gene, CDR1 is LGHNA and CDR2 is YSLEER. With 4 bases clipped from V and 2 bases from J, the junction kept 11 bases outside the gene matches. CDR3 region: CASSPYPGRGTYNEQFF. The CDR3 nucleotides are TGCGCCAGCAGCCCGTATCCTGGGCGGGGGACCTACAATGAGCAGTTCTTC.

This chain uses TRBV6-6 with TRBJ2-7, with D unresolved. The CDR3 contains 13 residues. Deletions cut 5 bases from V and 2 bases from J, with 10 bases between. Germline V gives CDR1 MNHNY, CDR2 SVGAGI (reference sequence). As DNA, the CDR3 is TGTGCCAGCAGTCAGCAGGTAGCCTACGAGCAGTACTTC. It translates to CASSQQVAYEQYF.

CDR3 nucleotide sequence: TGTGCCAGCAGCCAAGAAACACCTTACTCCTACGAGCAGTACTTC. Translation gives CASSQETPYSYEQYF. This chain uses TRBV14 with TRBJ2-7; no clear D. CDR1 is SGHDN and CDR2 is FVKESK in the germline V gene. Deletions cut 0 bases from V and 0 bases from J, with 9 bases between. The CDR3 loop spans 15 amino acids.

The V and J genes are TRBV2 and TRBJ2-5; D perhaps matches TRBD2 (5 bases). V shed 6 bases and J shed 2 bases, with 13 bases lying between them. CDR1 SNHLY and CDR2 FYNNEI come from the germline V gene. The length of the CDR3 is 14 residues. CDR3 amino acids: CASRDNRGQETQYF. The CDR3 bases are TGTGCCAGCAGGGATAACCGGGGACAAGAGACCCAGTACTTC.

The genes are TRBV28 and TRBJ2-1, with 9 nucleotides matching TRBD1. V gave up 7 bases and J gave up 9 bases; unmatched junction bases: 10. Germline V gene lookup returns CDR1 MDHEN and CDR2 SYDVKM. The CDR3 extends over 14 amino acids. The CDR3 is CASNNIQGASEQFF. The CDR3 DNA reads TGTGCCAGCAACAATATACAGGGGGCGAGTGAGCAGTTCTTC.

The rearrangement uses TRBV4-3 and TRBJ1-6, with 10 bases matching TRBD1. Losses at the gene ends were 1 base for V and 8 bases for J; bases not matched to a gene: 5. The CDR3 covers 16 residues. Germline CDR1 is LGHNA and CDR2 is YSLEER. The CDR3 loop is CASSQGTGGSHSPLHF. The CDR3 nucleotides read TGCGCCAGCAGCCAAGGGACAGGGGGATCTCATTCACCCCTCCACTTT.

The chain joins TRBV30 to TRBJ1-6, with D perhaps TRBD1 (5 bases). Germline V lookup: CDR1 GTSNPN, CDR2 SVGIG (reference sequence). The CDR3 has 15 amino acids. Trimming took 5 bases from V and 8 from J, leaving 19 bases between them. CDR3 sequence (DNA): TGTGCCTGGGAACCCAAGGCAGGGAGGGATTCACCCCTCCACTTT. It is translated as CAWEPKAGRDSPLHF.

This clonotype was recorded only once. The V and J genes are TRBV30 and TRBJ2-1; TRBD1 might be the D (6 bases). The CDR3 runs to 12 residues. Trimming removed 4 bases at V and 8 bases at J, with 12 bases between. Germline V lookup: CDR1 GTSNPN, CDR2 SVGIG (reference sequence). The CDR3 sequence is CAWNRALDEQFF. DNA of the CDR3: TGTGCCTGGAACAGGGCTTTGGATGAGCAGTTCTTC.

V is TRBV6-6 and J is TRBJ2-1; 12 positions agree with TRBD2. V trimming: 2 bases; J trimming: 4 bases; junction bases outside the gene matches: 6. Germline assignment: CDR1 MNHNY and CDR2 SVGAGI (reference sequence). CDR3 length: 17 amino acids. In nucleotides, the CDR3 is TGTGCCAGCAGTTACCTCCTAGCGGGGGGGGGTTACAATGAGCAGTTCTTC. Translated, it gives CASSYLLAGGGYNEQFF.

The V gene is TRBV28, the J gene TRBJ2-6, with D possibly matching TRBD1 (5 bases). Germline V lookup: CDR1 MDHEN, CDR2 SYDVKM. Trimming took off 8 bases at V and 4 bases at J, with 12 bases between the two ends. This CDR3 comprises 14 residues. The CDR3 region is CASFRASGANVLTF. CDR3 DNA: TGTGCCAGCTTCAGGGCATCAGGGGCCAACGTCCTGACTTTC.

This chain joins TRBV9 and TRBJ2-1, with TRBD2 matching 12 bases. CDR3 length: 17 residues. The V segment lost 0 bases and the J segment 3 bases; nucleotides outside the gene matches: 4. CDR1 SGDLS and CDR2 YYNGEE come from the germline V gene. The CDR3 nucleotides read TGTGCCAGCAGCGTAGAGCGGACTAGCGGGATCTACAATGAGCAGTTCTTC. Translation: CASSVERTSGIYNEQFF. Together with reference TRBV9 and TRBJ2-1, the CDR3 gives the full variable domain: DSGVTQTPKHLITATGQRVTLRCSPRSGDLSVYWYQQSLDQGLQFLIQYYNGEERAKGNILERFSAQQFPDLHSELNLSSLELGDSALYFCASSVERTSGIYNEQFFGPGTRLTVL.

This clonotype came up a few times. The chain uses TRBV5-5 and TRBJ1-2; tentative D call: TRBD1 (6 bases). CDR1 is SGHKS and CDR2 is YYEKEE in the germline V gene (reference sequence). CDR3 size: 12 residues. V gave up 6 bases and J gave up 10 bases, with 16 bases separating them. In DNA, the CDR3 is TGTGCCAGCACCCCGGGGGGCCTCGTCTACACCTTC. Protein: CASTPGGLVYTF.

The J gene is TRBJ2-1, the V gene TRBV7-2; TRBD2 agrees at 9 bases. The CDR3 runs to 15 residues. CDR1 is SGHTA, CDR2 FQGNSA, per germline. After removal of 0 bases from V and 5 bases from J, the junction contained 2 bases not matched to a gene. The CDR3 DNA is TGTGCCAGCAGCTTAGCGGCGGGGGGGAACAATGAGCAGTTCTTC. This gives the protein CASSLAAGGNNEQFF.

This clonotype was observed a few times. V is TRBV7-9 and J is TRBJ2-3; the match to TRBD1 covers 8 bases. Germline CDR1 reads SEHNR; CDR2 reads FQNEAQ (reference sequence). The CDR3 has 15 amino acids. Trimming took 2 bases from V and 7 from J; bases not matched to a gene: 8. CDR3: CASSLLETGDHTQYF. DNA for the CDR3: TGTGCCAGCAGCTTACTTGAGACAGGGGATCATACGCAGTATTTT.

This clonotype was seen at least ten times. The rearrangement links TRBV7-9 to TRBJ2-5; D not resolved. This CDR3 region has 13 residues. CDR1 is SEHNR and CDR2 is FQNEAQ in the germline V gene (reference sequence). V was pared by 5 bases and J by 2 bases, with 9 bases between. The CDR3 is CASSLAMQETQYF. DNA of the CDR3: TGTGCCAGCAGCCTCGCAATGCAAGAGACCCAGTACTTC.